This T cell receptor beta chain originates from a study of blood T cell repertoires in COVID-19. Study at large: Sample material is recorded as cDNA or gDNA derived from T cells, B-cell-depleted T cells, or PBMCs.

Recovered status in Cohort 3 required two negative PCRs, clearance, or symptom resolution. Methods used by the authors: Nucleated cell number was recorded as an estimate derived from reference gene primer amplification. The assay was immunoSEQ multiplex PCR, and TCRdb's table has in-frame clones only and misses some. V and J calls plus clone size are reproduced from that table; the DNA served to infer D and trimming. The repertoire has about 300,000 clones, approximately 84% of them found once; the top ten carry less than 4.5%. Per the germline V gene, CDR1 is MDHEN and CDR2 is SYDVKM. The ends were cut back, 5 bases at V and 2 bases at J, with 7 bases in the middle. The CDR3 extends over 12 amino acids.

The sequencing input was PBMCs or T cells enriched from blood (not recorded which). This TCR was recovered from a man aged 30 to 39 who had recovered from COVID-19. The V gene is TRBV28, the J gene TRBJ2-7; D gene ambiguous. The CDR3, as DNA: TGTGCCAGCAGTCTAGTGCCCTACGAGCAGTACTTC. Its protein is CASSLVPYEQYF.